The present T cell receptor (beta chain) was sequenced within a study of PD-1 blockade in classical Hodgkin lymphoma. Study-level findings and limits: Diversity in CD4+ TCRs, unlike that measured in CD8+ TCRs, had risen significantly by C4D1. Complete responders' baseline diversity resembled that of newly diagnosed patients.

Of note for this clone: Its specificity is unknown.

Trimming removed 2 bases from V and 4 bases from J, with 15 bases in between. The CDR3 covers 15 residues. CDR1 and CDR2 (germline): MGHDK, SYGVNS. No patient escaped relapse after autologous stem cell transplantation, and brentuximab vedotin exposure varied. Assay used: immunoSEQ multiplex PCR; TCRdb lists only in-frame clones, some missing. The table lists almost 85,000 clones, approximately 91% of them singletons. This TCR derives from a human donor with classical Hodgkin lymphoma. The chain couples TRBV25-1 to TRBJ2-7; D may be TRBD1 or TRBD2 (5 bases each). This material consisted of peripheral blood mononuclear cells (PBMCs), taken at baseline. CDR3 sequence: CASSEPGPERYEQYF. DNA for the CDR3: TGTGCCAGCAGTGAACCGGGACCTGAGAGATACGAGCAGTACTTC.